The source of this T cell receptor beta chain is a study of control samples from healthy donors and cancer patients. TCRdb's table, derived via immunoSEQ multiplex PCR, lists solely in-frame clones and lacks some. The sample contains roughly 83,000 clones, roughly 78% of which appear only once. The CDR3 is 16 amino acids. V lost 4 bases and J 6 bases, leaving 20 bases between the germline ends. The germline gives CDR1 MGHRA, CDR2 YSYEKL. J is TRBJ2-3 and V is TRBV4-1; D gene unclear. The sample was blood. The receptor was derived from a woman aged 60-75 years in good health. This CDR3 is CASSPSGTGAGDTQYF. CDR3 nucleotides: TGCGCCAGCAGCCCCTCGGGCACCGGAGCTGGGGATACGCAGTATTTT.